This T cell receptor (beta chain) was obtained from a study of CD8 T cells in ankylosing spondylitis. Quantitative 5'-RACE with molecular barcodes generated TCR beta libraries. TCRdb ran MiXCR on the 5' RACE reads and lists one entry per CDR3 protein. The table includes about 420,000 distinct CDR3 sequences, approximately 20% detected once. This clonotype appeared once. Its antigen is currently unknown. Study-level results: A motif in TCR beta, a set of fewer than ten highly homologous variants, appeared characteristic of ankylosing spondylitis blood. Certain motif variants had earlier been reported in reactive arthritis synovial fluid and blood. Within matched ankylosing spondylitis synovial fluid, disease-linked clones were reportedly significantly enriched. Clones linked with disease were CD8+ and fairly uncommon in the peripheral blood.

The CDR3 is 10 amino acids. CDR1 is LNHDA, CDR2 SQIVND, per germline (reference sequence). V was clipped by 8 bases and J by 2 bases, with 4 bases between them. The receptor's source is a male donor with ankylosing spondylitis. The rearrangement joins TRBV19 to TRBJ2-7, with no clear D. Input material: blood, either unsorted or a sorted T cell fraction (not recorded which). CDR3 residues: CASEAYEQYF. CDR3 in DNA: TGTGCCAGTGAAGCCTACGAGCAGTACTTC.